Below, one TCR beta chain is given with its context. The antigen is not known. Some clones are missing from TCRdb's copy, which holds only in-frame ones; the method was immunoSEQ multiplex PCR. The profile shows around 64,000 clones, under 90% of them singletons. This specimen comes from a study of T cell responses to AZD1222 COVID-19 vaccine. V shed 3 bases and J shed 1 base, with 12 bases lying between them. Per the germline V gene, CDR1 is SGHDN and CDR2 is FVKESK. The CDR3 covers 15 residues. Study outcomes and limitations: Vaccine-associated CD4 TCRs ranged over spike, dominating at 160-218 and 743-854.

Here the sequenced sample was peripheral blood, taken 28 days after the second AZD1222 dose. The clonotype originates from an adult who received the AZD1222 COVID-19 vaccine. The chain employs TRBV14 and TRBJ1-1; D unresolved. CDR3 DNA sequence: TGTGCCAGCAGCCATGACCCCCGGTGGAACACTGAAGCTTTCTTT. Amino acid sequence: CASSHDPRWNTEAFF.